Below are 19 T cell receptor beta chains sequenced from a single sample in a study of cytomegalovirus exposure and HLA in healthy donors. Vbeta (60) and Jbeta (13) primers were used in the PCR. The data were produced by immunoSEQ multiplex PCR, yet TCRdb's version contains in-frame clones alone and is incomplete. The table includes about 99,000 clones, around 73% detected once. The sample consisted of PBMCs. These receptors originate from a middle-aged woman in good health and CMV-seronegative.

CDR3 nucleotide sequence: TGTGCCAGCAGAGACAAACTATTGGGGACTAGCGGGAGCCATGAGCAGTTCTTC. Protein sequence: CASRDKLLGTSGSHEQFF. V usage is TRBV2 and J usage is TRBJ2-1, with TRBD2 identical over 14 bases. Germline V gives CDR1 SNHLY, CDR2 FYNNEI. This CDR3 comprises 18 residues. The ends lost 6 bases at V and 8 bases at J; junction bases unmatched: 15.

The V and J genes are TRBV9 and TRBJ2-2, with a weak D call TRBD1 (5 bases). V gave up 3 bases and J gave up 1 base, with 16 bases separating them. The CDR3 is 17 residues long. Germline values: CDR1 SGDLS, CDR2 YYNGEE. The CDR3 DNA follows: TGTGCCAGCAGCGCATTAAAGGACATATGGAACACCGGGGAGCTGTTTTTT. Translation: CASSALKDIWNTGELFF.

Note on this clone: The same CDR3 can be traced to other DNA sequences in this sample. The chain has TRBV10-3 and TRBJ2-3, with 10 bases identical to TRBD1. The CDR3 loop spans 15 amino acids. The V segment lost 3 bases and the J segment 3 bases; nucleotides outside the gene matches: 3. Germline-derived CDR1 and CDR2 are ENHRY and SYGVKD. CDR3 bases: TGTGCCATCAGTGACCCGGGACAGGGGACAGATACGCAGTATTTT. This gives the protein CAISDPGQGTDTQYF.

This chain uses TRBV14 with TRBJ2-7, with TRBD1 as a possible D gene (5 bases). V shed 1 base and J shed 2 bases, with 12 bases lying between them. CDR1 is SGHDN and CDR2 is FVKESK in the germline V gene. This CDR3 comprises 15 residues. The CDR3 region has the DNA TGTGCCAGCAGCCAAGGCCCAGGGCGCACCTACGAGCAGTACTTC. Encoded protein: CASSQGPGRTYEQYF.

Here the CDR3 reads CASSPRTGELFF. CDR3 DNA: TGTGCCAGCAGCCCTCGGACCGGGGAGCTGTTTTTT. V is TRBV7-3 and J is TRBJ2-2; D uncertain. The germline CDR1 and CDR2 sequences are SGHTA and FQGTGA. CDR3 length: 12 amino acids. V lost 5 bases and J 5 bases, leaving 6 bases between the germline ends.

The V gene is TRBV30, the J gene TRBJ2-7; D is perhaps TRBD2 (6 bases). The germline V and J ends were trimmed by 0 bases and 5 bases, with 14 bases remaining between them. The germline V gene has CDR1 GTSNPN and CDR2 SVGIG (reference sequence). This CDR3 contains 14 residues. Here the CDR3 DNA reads TGTGCCTGGAGTGTAGTTGGCGGGATGAACGAGCAGTACTTC. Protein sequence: CAWSVVGGMNEQYF.

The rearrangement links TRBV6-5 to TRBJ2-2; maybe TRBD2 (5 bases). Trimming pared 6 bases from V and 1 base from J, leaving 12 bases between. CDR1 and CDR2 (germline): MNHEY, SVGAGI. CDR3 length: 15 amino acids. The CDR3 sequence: CASRVYEGNTGELFF. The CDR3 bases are TGTGCCAGCAGAGTATACGAGGGGAACACCGGGGAGCTGTTTTTT.

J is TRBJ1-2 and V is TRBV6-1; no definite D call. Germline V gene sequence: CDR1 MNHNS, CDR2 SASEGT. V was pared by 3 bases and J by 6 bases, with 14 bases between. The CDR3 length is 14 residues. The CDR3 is CASSDGEAYHGYTF. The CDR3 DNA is TGTGCCAGCAGTGACGGGGAGGCCTACCATGGCTACACCTTC.

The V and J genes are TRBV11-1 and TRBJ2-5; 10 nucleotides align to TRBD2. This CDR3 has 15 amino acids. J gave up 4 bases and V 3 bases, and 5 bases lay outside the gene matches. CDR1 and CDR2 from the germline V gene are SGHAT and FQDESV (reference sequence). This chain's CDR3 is CASSLLAGVGETQYF. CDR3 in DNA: TGTGCCAGCAGCTTGCTAGCGGGAGTGGGAGAGACCCAGTACTTC.

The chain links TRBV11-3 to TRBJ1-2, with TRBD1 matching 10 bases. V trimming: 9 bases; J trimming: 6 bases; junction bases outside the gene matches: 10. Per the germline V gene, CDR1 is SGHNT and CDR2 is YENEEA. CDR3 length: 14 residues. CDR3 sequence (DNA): TGTGCCAGAACCCAGACAGGGGGCAAGGATGGCTACACCTTC. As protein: CARTQTGGKDGYTF.

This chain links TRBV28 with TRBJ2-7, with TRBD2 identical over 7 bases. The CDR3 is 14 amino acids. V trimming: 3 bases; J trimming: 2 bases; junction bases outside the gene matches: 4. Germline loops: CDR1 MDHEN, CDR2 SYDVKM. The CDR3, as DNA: TGTGCCAGCAGTTTGGGAGGGCGCGCCTACGAGCAGTACTTC. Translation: CASSLGGRAYEQYF. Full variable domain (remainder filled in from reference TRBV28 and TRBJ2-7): DVKVTQSSRYLVKRTGEKVFLECVQDMDHENMFWYRQDPGLGLRLIYFSYDVKMKEKGDIPEGYSVSREKKERFSLILESASTNQTSMYLCASSLGGRAYEQYFGPGTRLTVT.

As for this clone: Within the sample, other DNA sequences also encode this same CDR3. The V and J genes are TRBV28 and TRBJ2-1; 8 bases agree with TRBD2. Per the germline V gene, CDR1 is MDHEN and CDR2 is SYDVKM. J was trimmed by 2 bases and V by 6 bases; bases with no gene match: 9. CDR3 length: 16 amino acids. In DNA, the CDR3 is TGTGCCAGCAGCCCGCCATTAGCGGGGCCCTACAATGAGCAGTTCTTC. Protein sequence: CASSPPLAGPYNEQFF.

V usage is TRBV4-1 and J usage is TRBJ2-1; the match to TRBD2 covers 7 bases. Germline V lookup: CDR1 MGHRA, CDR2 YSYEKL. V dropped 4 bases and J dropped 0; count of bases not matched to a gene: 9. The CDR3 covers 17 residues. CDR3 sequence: CASSPSLAVSSYNEQFF. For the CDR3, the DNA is TGCGCCAGCAGCCCATCTCTAGCGGTAAGCTCCTACAATGAGCAGTTCTTC.

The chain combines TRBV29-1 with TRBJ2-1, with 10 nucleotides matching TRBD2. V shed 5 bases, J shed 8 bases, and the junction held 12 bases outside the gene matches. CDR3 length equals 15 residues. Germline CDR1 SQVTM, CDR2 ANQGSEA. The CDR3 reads CSVPRMGLALDEQFF. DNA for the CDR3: TGCAGCGTTCCAAGAATGGGACTAGCGCTCGATGAGCAGTTCTTC.

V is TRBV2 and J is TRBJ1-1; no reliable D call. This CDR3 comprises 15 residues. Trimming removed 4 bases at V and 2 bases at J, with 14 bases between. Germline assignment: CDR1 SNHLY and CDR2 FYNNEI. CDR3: CASSGTGGLNTEAFF. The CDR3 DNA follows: TGTGCCAGCAGTGGTACCGGAGGGCTTAACACTGAAGCTTTCTTT.

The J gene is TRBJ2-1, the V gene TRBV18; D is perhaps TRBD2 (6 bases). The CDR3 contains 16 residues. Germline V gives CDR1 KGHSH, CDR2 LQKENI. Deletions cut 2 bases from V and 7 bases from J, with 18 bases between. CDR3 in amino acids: CASSPMLAGTGNEQFF. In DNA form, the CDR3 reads TGTGCCAGCTCACCAATGTTGGCAGGGACTGGAAATGAGCAGTTCTTC.

CDR3 nucleotide sequence: TGTGCCAGCAGCCCACTTCGGGGGGACAGGAGCCGTTCACCCCTCCACTTT. This encodes CASSPLRGDRSRSPLHF. The rearrangement links TRBV7-9 to TRBJ1-6, with 8 bases identical to TRBD1. The CDR3 loop spans 17 amino acids. V shed 5 bases and J 9 bases; nucleotides not matched to a gene: 15. Germline V gene lookup returns CDR1 SEHNR and CDR2 FQNEAQ (reference sequence).

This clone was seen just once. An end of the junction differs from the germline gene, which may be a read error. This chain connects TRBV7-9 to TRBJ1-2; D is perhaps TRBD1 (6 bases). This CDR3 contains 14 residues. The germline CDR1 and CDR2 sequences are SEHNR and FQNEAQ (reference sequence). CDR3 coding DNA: TGTTCCAGTGACGGACAGACGTCTTTCTATGGCTACACCTTC. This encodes CSSDGQTSFYGYTF.

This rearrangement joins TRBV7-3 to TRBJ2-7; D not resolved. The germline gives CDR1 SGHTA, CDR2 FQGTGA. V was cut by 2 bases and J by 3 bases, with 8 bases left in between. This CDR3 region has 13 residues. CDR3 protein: CASSLAGHYEQYF. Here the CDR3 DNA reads TGTGCCAGCAGCTTAGCAGGTCACTACGAGCAGTACTTC.